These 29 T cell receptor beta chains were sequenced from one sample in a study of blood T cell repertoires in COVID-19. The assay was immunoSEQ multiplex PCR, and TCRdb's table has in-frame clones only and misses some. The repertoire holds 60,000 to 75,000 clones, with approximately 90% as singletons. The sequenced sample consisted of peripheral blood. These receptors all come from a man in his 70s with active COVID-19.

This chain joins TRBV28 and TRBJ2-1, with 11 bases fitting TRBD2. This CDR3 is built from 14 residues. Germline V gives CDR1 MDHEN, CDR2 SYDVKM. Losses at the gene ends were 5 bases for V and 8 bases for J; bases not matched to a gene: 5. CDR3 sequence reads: CASSPGLAVDEQFF. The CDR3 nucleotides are TGTGCCAGCAGTCCGGGACTAGCGGTGGATGAGCAGTTCTTC.

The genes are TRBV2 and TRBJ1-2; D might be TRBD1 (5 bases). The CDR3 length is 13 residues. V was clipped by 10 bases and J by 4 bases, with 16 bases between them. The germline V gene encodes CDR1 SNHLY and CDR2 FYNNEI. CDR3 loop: CATTKDKVYGYTF. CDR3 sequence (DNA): TGTGCCACCACAAAGGACAAGGTCTATGGCTACACCTTC.

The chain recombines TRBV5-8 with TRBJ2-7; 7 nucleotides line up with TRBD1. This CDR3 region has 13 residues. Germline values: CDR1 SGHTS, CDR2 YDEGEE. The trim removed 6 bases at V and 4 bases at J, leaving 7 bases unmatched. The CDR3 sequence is CASTSTGIYEQYF. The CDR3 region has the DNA TGTGCCAGCACCTCGACAGGGATTTACGAGCAGTACTTC. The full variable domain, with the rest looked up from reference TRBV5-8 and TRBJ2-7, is EAGVTQSPTHLIKTRGQQATLRCSPISGHTSVYWYQQALGLGLQFLLWYDEGEERNRGNFPPRFSGRQFPNYSSELNVNALELEDSALYLCASTSTGIYEQYFGPGTRLTVT.

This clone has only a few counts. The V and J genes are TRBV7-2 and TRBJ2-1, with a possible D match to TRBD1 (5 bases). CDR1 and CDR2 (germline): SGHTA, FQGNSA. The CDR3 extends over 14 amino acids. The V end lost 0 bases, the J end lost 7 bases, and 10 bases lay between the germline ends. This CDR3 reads CASSLAPRVNEQFF. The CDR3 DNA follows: TGTGCCAGCAGCTTAGCCCCCAGGGTGAATGAGCAGTTCTTC.

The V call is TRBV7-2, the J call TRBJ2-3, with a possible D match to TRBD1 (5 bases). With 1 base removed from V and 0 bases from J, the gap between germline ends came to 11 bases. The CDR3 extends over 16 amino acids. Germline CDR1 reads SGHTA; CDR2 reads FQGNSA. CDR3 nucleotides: TGTGCCAGCAGCTTAGGGGGCGTCAAGAGCACAGATACGCAGTATTTT. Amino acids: CASSLGGVKSTDTQYF.

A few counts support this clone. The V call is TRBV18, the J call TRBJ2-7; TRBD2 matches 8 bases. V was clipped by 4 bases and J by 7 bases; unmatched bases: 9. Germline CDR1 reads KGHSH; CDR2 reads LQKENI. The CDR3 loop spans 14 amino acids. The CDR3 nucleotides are TGTGCCAGCTCACTGAAGCGGGAGACGGGGGAGCAGTACTTC. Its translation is CASSLKRETGEQYF. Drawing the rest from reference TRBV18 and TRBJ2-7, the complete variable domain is NAGVMQNPRHLVRRRGQEARLRCSPMKGHSHVYWYRQLPEEGLKFMVYLQKENIIDESGMPKERFSAEFPKEGPSILRIQQVVRGDSAAYFCASSLKRETGEQYFGPGTRLTVT.

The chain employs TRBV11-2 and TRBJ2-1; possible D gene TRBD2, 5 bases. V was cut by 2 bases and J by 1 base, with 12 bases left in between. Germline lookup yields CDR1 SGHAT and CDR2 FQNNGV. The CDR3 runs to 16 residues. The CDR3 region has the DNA TGTGCCAGCAGCTTACGGACTTTCCCATCCTACAATGAGCAGTTCTTC. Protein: CASSLRTFPSYNEQFF.

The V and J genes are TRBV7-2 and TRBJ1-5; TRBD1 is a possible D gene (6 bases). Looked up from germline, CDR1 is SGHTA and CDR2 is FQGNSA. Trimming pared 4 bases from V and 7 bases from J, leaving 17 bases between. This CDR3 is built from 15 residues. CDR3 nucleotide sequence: TGTGCCAGCAGCTCTCAGGCAGGGGAGGGACAGCCCCAGCATTTT. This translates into CASSSQAGEGQPQHF.

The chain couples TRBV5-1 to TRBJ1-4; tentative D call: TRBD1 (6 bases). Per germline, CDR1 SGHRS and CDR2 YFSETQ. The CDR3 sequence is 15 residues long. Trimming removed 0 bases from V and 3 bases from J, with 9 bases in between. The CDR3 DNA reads TGCGCCAGCAGCTTGGGTGGACAGCCTAATGAAAAACTGTTTTTT. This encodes CASSLGGQPNEKLFF.

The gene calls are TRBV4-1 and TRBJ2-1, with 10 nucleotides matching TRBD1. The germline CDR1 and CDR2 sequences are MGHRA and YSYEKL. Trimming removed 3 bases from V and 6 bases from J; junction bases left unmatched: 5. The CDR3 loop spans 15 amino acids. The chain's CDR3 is CASSQRQGAINEQFF. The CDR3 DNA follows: TGCGCCAGCAGCCAGAGACAGGGGGCGATCAATGAGCAGTTCTTC.

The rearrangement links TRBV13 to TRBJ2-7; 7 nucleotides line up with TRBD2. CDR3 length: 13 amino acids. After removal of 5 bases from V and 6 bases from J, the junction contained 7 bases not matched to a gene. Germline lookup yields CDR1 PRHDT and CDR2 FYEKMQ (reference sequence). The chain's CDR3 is CASSPEGTIEQYF. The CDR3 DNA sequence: TGTGCCAGCAGCCCGGAGGGGACTATCGAGCAGTACTTC.

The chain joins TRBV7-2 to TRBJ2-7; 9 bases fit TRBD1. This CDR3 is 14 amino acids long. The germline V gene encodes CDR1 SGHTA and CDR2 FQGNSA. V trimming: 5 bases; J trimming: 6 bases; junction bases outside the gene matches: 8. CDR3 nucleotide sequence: TGTGCCAGCAGCACCACAGGGGGCCGCGGCGAGCAGTACTTC. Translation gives CASSTTGGRGEQYF.

CDR3 sequence reads: CASSLGTGRDTQYF. As DNA, the CDR3 is TGTGCCAGCAGCTTAGGGACAGGGAGGGATACGCAGTATTTT. V gene TRBV7-8 combines with J gene TRBJ2-3; 8 bases fit TRBD1. Germline loops: CDR1 SGHVS, CDR2 FQNEAQ. The CDR3 totals 14 residues. V shed 1 base and J 6 bases; nucleotides not matched to a gene: 3.

CDR3 coding DNA: TGTGCCAGCAGCTTAGCGGGGGCCTATGGCTACACCTTC. Translating it yields CASSLAGAYGYTF. The rearrangement joins TRBV7-9 to TRBJ1-2; the D gene is possibly TRBD1 (6 bases). V dropped 0 bases and J dropped 4 bases, with 6 bases sitting between them. The CDR3 contains 13 residues. Germline V gene sequence: CDR1 SEHNR, CDR2 FQNEAQ (reference sequence).

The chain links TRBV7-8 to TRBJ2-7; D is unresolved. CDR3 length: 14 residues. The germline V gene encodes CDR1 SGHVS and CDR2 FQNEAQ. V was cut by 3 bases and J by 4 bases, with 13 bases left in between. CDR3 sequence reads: CASSLISTIYEQYF. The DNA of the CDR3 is TGTGCCAGCAGCTTGATTAGCACAATTTACGAGCAGTACTTC.

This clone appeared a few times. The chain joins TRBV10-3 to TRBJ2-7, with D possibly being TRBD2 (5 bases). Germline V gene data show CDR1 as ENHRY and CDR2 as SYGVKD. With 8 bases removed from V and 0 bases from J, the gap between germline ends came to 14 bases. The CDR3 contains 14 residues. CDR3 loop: CAIAPGLSSYEQYF. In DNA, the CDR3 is TGTGCCATCGCCCCCGGACTCAGCTCCTACGAGCAGTACTTC.

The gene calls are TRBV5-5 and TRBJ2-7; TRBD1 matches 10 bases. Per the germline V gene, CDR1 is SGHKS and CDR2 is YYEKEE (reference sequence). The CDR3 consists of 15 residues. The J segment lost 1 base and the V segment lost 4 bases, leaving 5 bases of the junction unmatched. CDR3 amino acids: CASSNPGQGSYEQYF. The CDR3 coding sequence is TGTGCCAGCAGCAACCCGGGACAGGGGTCCTACGAGCAGTACTTC.

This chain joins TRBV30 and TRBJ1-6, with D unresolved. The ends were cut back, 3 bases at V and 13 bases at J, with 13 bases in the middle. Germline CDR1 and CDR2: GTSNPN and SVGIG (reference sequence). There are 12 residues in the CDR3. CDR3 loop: CAWSAQSYPLHF. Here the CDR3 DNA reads TGTGCCTGGAGCGCACAGAGTTACCCCCTCCACTTT.

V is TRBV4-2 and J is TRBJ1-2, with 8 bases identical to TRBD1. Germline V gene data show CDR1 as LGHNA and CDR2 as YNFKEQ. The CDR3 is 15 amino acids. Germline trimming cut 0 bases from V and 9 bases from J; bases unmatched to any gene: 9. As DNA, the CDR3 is TGTGCCAGCAGCCAAGATCGGGCAGGGGGCATGAGCTACACCTTC. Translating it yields CASSQDRAGGMSYTF.

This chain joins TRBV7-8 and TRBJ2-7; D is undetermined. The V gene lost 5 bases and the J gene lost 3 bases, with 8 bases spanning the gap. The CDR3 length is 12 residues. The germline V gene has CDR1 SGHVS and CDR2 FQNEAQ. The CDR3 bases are TGTGCCAGCAGCCCCCCCAGCTACGAGCAGTACTTC. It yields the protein CASSPPSYEQYF.

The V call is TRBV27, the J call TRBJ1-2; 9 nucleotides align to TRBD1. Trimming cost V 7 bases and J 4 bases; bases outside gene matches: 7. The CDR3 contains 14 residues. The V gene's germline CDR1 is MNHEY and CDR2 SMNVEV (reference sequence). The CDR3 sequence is CASTRGQGGYGYTF. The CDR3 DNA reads TGTGCCAGCACCCGGGGACAGGGTGGCTATGGCTACACCTTC.

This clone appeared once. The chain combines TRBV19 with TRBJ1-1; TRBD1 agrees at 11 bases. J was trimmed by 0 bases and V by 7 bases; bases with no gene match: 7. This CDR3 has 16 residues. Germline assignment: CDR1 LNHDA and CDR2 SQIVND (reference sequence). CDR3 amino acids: CASTQGQGGMNTEAFF. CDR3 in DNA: TGTGCCAGTACCCAGGGACAGGGGGGGATGAACACTGAAGCTTTCTTT.

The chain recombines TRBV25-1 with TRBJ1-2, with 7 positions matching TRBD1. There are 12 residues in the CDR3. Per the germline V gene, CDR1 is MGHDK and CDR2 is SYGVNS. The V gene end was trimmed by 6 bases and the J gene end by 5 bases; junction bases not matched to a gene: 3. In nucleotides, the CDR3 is TGTGCCAGCAGCCCAGGGGGGTATGGCTACACCTTC. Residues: CASSPGGYGYTF.

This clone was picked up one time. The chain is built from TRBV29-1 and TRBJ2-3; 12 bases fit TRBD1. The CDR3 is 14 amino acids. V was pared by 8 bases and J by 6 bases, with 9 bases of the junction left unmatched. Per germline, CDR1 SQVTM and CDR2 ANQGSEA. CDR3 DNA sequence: TGCAGCATTGTGGGACAGGGGGCCCCCGATACGCAGTATTTT. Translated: CSIVGQGAPDTQYF.

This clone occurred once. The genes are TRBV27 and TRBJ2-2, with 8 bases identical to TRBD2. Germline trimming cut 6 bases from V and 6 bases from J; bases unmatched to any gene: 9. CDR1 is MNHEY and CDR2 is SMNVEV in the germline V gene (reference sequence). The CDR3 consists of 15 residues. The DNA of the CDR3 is TGTGCCAGCAGGGCCCGACGGGGGGGCGCCGGGGAGCTGTTTTTT. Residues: CASRARRGGAGELFF.

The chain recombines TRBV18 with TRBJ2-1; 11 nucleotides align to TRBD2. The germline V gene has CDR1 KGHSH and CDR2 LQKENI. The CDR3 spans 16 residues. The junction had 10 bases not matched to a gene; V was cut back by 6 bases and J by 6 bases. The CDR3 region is CASSPQLAGAPNEQFF. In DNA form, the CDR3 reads TGTGCCAGCTCGCCCCAACTAGCGGGAGCACCCAATGAGCAGTTCTTC.

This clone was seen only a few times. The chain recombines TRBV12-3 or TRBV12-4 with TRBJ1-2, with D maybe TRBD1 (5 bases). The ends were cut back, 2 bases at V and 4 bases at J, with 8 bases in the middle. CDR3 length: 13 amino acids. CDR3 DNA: TGTGCCAGCAGTTTATGGCAGGGCTATGGCTACACCTTC. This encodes CASSLWQGYGYTF.

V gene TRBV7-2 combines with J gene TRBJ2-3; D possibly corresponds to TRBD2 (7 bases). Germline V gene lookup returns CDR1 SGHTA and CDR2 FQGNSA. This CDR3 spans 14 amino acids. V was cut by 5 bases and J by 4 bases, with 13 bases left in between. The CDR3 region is CASSLIGGADTQYF. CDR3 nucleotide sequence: TGTGCCAGCAGCCTTATAGGGGGGGCAGATACGCAGTATTTT.

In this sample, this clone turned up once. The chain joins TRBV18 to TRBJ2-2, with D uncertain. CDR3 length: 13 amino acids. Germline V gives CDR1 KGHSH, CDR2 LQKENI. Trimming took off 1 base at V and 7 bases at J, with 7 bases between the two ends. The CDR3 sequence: CASSPQPGGELFF. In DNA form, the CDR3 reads TGTGCCAGCTCACCACAGCCCGGCGGGGAGCTGTTTTTT.